This T cell receptor (beta chain) was identified during a study of blood T cells in healthy people across ages. Whole-study results and caveats: Total diversity from one million sequenced T cells was likely underestimated. For the donors, CMV status was unknown and possibly confounded expanded clonotype changes. With age, beta diversity per million T cells declined roughly linearly, significantly by approximately 41.

This clonotype came up a few times. Its antigen is still unknown. Then a second PCR, running about 6 to 11 cycles, was carried out with a sample-barcoded 5' primer and a J-beta primer mix. MiXCR, run by TCRdb on the 5' RACE reads, gives a single entry per CDR3 protein. The profile shows about 2 million distinct CDR3 sequences, about 50% of them singletons. The CDR3 contains 15 residues. The V and J ends lost 2 bases and 3 bases respectively, with 13 bases between them. From germline, CDR1 is KGHDR and CDR2 SFDVKD. Sequencing used blood. V is TRBV24-1 and J is TRBJ2-7; perhaps TRBD1 as D (5 bases). The sequence derives from a woman between 40 and 55 years old in good health. The CDR3 is CATSDSTGQLYEQYF. CDR3 in DNA: TGTGCCACCAGTGATTCAACCGGACAACTCTACGAGCAGTACTTC.